The rows below give T cell receptor beta chains drawn from one sample of a study of cytomegalovirus exposure and HLA in healthy donors. Profiled with immunoSEQ multiplex PCR; TCRdb holds only in-frame clones, not every one. The sample contains 150,000 to 200,000 clones, around 80% of which appear only once. Source material: PBMCs. Receptors were obtained from a woman aged 30 to 39 in good health and CMV-seropositive. Each CDR3 is given with its conserved first and last residue.

j_call: TRBJ2-1; v_call: TRBV6-1; cdr3_aa: CASSEWQNEQFF
j_call: TRBJ2-7; v_call: TRBV10-3; cdr3_aa: CATSQGQSAYEQYF
j_call: TRBJ2-7; v_call: TRBV10-3; cdr3_aa: CAISERRDEQYF
j_call: TRBJ2-7; v_call: TRBV19; cdr3_aa: CASSAGRYEQYF
j_call: TRBJ2-7; v_call: TRBV7-9; cdr3_aa: CASSLAIGRGYEQYF
j_call: TRBJ1-1; v_call: TRBV7-6; cdr3_aa: CASSMGQGSTEAFF
j_call: TRBJ2-7; v_call: TRBV28; cdr3_aa: CASRRTGFRSYEQYF
j_call: TRBJ2-5; v_call: TRBV4-2; cdr3_aa: CASSQAASRGGYQETQYF
j_call: TRBJ1-5; v_call: TRBV7-9; cdr3_aa: CASSLGDRGYQPQHF
j_call: TRBJ2-7; v_call: TRBV2; cdr3_aa: CASSVETSGGEQYF
j_call: TRBJ2-5; v_call: TRBV7-6; cdr3_aa: CASSLEPSGQETQYF
j_call: TRBJ1-5; v_call: TRBV19; cdr3_aa: CASRAGTGWFLPQHF
j_call: TRBJ2-7; v_call: TRBV27; cdr3_aa: CASSLFLAGEQYF
j_call: TRBJ1-5; v_call: TRBV19; cdr3_aa: CASSQAGSWQPQHF
j_call: TRBJ1-1; v_call: TRBV18; cdr3_aa: CASSRQGENTEAFF
j_call: TRBJ1-4; v_call: TRBV28; cdr3_aa: CATKESGRGEKLFF
j_call: TRBJ2-7; v_call: TRBV5-1; cdr3_aa: CASSLVASGRANAYEQYF
j_call: TRBJ2-7; v_call: TRBV11-2; cdr3_aa: CASSLRLAGVSEQYF
j_call: TRBJ1-5; v_call: TRBV30; cdr3_aa: CAFNSGGGNQPQHF
j_call: TRBJ1-5; v_call: TRBV28; cdr3_aa: CASSLGGWGQGTNQPQHF
j_call: TRBJ2-2; v_call: TRBV7-9; cdr3_aa: CASSPVRGSYLANTGELFF
j_call: NA; v_call: TRBV13; cdr3_aa: CASSTSRGLYEQYF
j_call: TRBJ2-2; v_call: TRBV6-1; cdr3_aa: CASGASFAGELFF
j_call: TRBJ2-2; v_call: TRBV5-1; cdr3_aa: CASSLEVRGHDTGELFF
j_call: TRBJ1-4; v_call: TRBV4-2; cdr3_aa: CASTEDAGSNEKLFF
j_call: TRBJ2-1; v_call: TRBV30; cdr3_aa: CAWSALAGGIQEQFF
j_call: TRBJ1-5; v_call: TRBV5-6; cdr3_aa: CASSLVWGRANQPQHF
j_call: TRBJ2-1; v_call: TRBV6-5; cdr3_aa: CASGGTGPYNEQFF
j_call: TRBJ1-5; v_call: TRBV30; cdr3_aa: CAWTTQTTKQPQHF
j_call: TRBJ2-1; v_call: TRBV27; cdr3_aa: CATLGGYYNEQFF
j_call: TRBJ2-1; v_call: TRBV7-9; cdr3_aa: CAKGTSGTFEQFF
j_call: TRBJ1-2; v_call: TRBV13; cdr3_aa: CASSLTALYGYTF
j_call: TRBJ2-5; v_call: TRBV6-5; cdr3_aa: CASSLQETQYF
j_call: TRBJ2-5; v_call: TRBV7-3; cdr3_aa: CASSRTGLQETQYF
j_call: TRBJ2-7; v_call: TRBV28; cdr3_aa: CASSLGQGSANSYEQYF
j_call: TRBJ2-1; v_call: TRBV28; cdr3_aa: CASSLGQGGNNEQFF
j_call: TRBJ1-3; v_call: TRBV7-2; cdr3_aa: CASSRDRGNTIYF
j_call: TRBJ2-3; v_call: TRBV11-2; cdr3_aa: CASSSGQGTDTQYF
j_call: TRBJ2-1; v_call: TRBV27; cdr3_aa: CASLKGGRDLSEQFF
j_call: TRBJ2-7; v_call: TRBV11-2; cdr3_aa: CASSPGLTSGSYEQYF
j_call: TRBJ1-2; v_call: TRBV2; cdr3_aa: CASSEDRGLYGYTF
j_call: TRBJ2-1; v_call: TRBV7-8; cdr3_aa: CASSLANSGIYNEQFF
j_call: TRBJ2-3; v_call: TRBV27; cdr3_aa: CASSLGTRASTDTQYF
j_call: TRBJ2-2; v_call: TRBV5-1; cdr3_aa: CASSLVSGGISVTGELFF
j_call: TRBJ1-5; v_call: TRBV7-2; cdr3_aa: CASSSRTGVQPQHF
j_call: TRBJ1-1; v_call: TRBV27; cdr3_aa: CASSLGAGGNTEAFF
j_call: TRBJ1-2; v_call: TRBV19; cdr3_aa: CASSIGTGGGYGYTF
j_call: TRBJ2-7; v_call: TRBV2; cdr3_aa: CASSEPSGSSYEQYF